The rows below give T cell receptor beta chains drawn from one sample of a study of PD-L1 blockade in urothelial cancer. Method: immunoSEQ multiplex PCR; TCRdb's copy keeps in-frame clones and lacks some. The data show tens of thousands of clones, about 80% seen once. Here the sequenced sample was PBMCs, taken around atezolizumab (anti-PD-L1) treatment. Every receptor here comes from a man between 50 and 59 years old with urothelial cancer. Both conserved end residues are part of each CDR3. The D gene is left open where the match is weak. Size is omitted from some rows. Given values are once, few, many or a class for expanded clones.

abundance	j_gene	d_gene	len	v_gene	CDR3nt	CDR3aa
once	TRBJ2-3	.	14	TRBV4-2	TGTGCCAGCAGCCAAGTCAGGGGATCGGATACGCAGTATTTT	CASSQVRGSDTQYF
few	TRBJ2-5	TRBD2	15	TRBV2	TGTGCCAGCACCAAAGGACTAGCGGCACAAGAGACCCAGTACTTC	CASTKGLAAQETQYF
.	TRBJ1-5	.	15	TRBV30	TGTGCCTGGAGTGTAGGCGGACAGATCAATCAGCCCCAGCATTTT	CAWSVGGQINQPQHF
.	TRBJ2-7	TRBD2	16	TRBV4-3	TGCGCCAGCAGCCCTGGACTAGCGGGACGCTCCTACGAGCAGTACTTC	CASSPGLAGRSYEQYF
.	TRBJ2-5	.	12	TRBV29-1	TGCAGCCCCACAGGCCCAGGGGAGACCCAGTACTTC	CSPTGPGETQYF
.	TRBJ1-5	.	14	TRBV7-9	TGTGCCAGCAGCTTCGGACAGCTCAATCAGCCCCAGCATTTT	CASSFGQLNQPQHF
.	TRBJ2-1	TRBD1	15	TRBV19	TGTGCCAGTAGTCCCCGACAGGGCTCCTACAATGAGCAGTTCTTC	CASSPRQGSYNEQFF
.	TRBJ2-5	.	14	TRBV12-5	TGTGCTAGTGGTTTGGGTCTCCGAGGGGAGACCCAGTACTTC	CASGLGLRGETQYF
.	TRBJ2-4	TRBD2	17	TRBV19	TGTGCCAGTAGTGAGAGCACTAGCGGGGTGTTCAAAAACATTCAGTACTTC	CASSESTSGVFKNIQYF
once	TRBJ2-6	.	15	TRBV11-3	TGTGCCAGCAGCCCGGACAGCTCTGGGGCCAACGTCCTGACTTTC	CASSPDSSGANVLTF
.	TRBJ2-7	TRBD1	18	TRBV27	TGTGCCAGCAGTCTTTTTGGGACAGAAGCCGCCCCATCCTACGAGCAGTACTTC	CASSLFGTEAAPSYEQYF
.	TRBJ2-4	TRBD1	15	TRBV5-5	TGTGCCAGCAGGGCCGGGACAGGGCTCGGAAACATTCAGTACTTC	CASRAGTGLGNIQYF
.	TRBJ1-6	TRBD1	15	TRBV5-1	TGCGCCAGCAGCTTGGTGACAGGGAGTACTTCACCCCTCCACTTT	CASSLVTGSTSPLHF
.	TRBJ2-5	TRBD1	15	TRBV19	TGTGCCAGTAGACCGACAGGGGGTGGACAAGAGACCCAGTACTTC	CASRPTGGGQETQYF
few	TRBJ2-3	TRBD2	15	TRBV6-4	TGTGCCAGCAGTGCAATAGCGGGGGGCACAGATACGCAGTATTTT	CASSAIAGGTDTQYF
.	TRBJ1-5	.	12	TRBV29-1	TGCAGCGTGGGGGGAGGCGATCAGCCCCAGCATTTT	CSVGGGDQPQHF
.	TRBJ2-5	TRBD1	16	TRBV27	TGTGCCAGCAGTTTACAGGGACAGGGGGACCAAGAGACCCAGTACTTC	CASSLQGQGDQETQYF
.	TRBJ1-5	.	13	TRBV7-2	TGTGCCAGCAGCTCCGCGGGGGTTCAGCCCCAGCATTTT	CASSSAGVQPQHF
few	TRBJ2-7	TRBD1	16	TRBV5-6	TGTGCCAGCAGCTCGCAGGTCAGGACACAGGGGGACGAGCAGTACTTC	CASSSQVRTQGDEQYF
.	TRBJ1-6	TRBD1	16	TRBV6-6	TGTGCCAGCTCAATGACAGGGGATAGTTTTGTTTCACCCCTCCACTTT	CASSMTGDSFVSPLHF
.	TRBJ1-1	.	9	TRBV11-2	TGTGCCAGCGGGCCCCCCCAACTCTTT	CASGPPQLF
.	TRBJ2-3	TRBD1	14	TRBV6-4	TGTGCCAGCAGTGGACAGGGATCAACAGATACGCAGTATTTT	CASSGQGSTDTQYF
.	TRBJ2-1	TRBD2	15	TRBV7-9	TGTGCCAGCAGCCTACTAGCGGGGGGCTACAATGAGCAGTTCTTC	CASSLLAGGYNEQFF
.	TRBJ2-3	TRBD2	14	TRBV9	TGTGCCAGCAACGACGGCGGGAGAGTAGATACGCAGTATTTT	CASNDGGRVDTQYF
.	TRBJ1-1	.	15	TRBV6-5	TGTGCCAGCATTCAGGGTTCCTCCGGATACACTGAAGCTTTCTTT	CASIQGSSGYTEAFF
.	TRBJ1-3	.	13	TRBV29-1	TGCAGCGTCGGGAGCATCTCTGGAAACACCATATATTTT	CSVGSISGNTIYF
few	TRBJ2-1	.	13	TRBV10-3	TGTGCCACGATCAGGTCAGTGGGCAATGAGCAGTTCTTC	CATIRSVGNEQFF
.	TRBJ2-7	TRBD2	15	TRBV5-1	TGCGCCAGCAGCTTGGTGGGGGAGGGCTCCTACGAGCAGTACTTC	CASSLVGEGSYEQYF
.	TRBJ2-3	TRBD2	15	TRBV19	TGTGCCAGTGGGAAAACTAGCGTGAGCACAGATACGCAGTATTTT	CASGKTSVSTDTQYF
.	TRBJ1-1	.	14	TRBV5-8	TGTGCCAGCAGCTTTTACGGCGGGAACACTGAAGCTTTCTTT	CASSFYGGNTEAFF
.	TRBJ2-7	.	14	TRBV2	TGTGCCAGCATTCGGACAGAGCTCTCCTACGAGCAGTACTTC	CASIRTELSYEQYF
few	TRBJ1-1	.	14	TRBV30	TGTGCCTGGAGGTGGTACGCGGTTGGCACTGAAGCTTTCTTT	CAWRWYAVGTEAFF
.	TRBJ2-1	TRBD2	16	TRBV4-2	TGTGCCAGCAGCCAAGACCCTACTAGCGGCTCGAATGAGCAGTTCTTC	CASSQDPTSGSNEQFF
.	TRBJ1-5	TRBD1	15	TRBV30	TGTGCCTGGAGTGCCCACAGGGGGGCCAATCAGCCCCAGCATTTT	CAWSAHRGANQPQHF
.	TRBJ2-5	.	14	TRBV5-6	TGTGCCAGCAGCTTACAGGGAAACCAAGAGACCCAGTACTTC	CASSLQGNQETQYF
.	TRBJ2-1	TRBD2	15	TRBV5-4	TGTGCCAGCAGCTTAGAACTAGCGGGAGGGGGGGAGCAGTTCTTC	CASSLELAGGGEQFF
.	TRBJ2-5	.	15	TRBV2	TGTGCCAGCAGGGACCGACCGGGACTTCAAGAGACCCAGTACTTC	CASRDRPGLQETQYF
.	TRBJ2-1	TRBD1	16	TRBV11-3	TGTGCCAGCAGCCTAGGGGGAGGGACAGGGACACATGAGCAGTTCTTC	CASSLGGGTGTHEQFF
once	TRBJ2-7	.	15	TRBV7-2	TGTGCCAGCAGCTTCGGCAGGGTAGGGTCCTACGAGCAGTACTTC	CASSFGRVGSYEQYF
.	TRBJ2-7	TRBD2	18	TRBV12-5	TGTGCTAGTGGTTTGGTCCTGACCCTAGCGGATGCCTCCTACGAGCAGTACTTC	CASGLVLTLADASYEQYF
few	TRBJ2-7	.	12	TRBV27	TGTGCCAGCAGTTCCTGGCCCTACGAGCAGTACTTC	CASSSWPYEQYF
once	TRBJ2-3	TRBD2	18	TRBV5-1	TGCGCCAGCAGCGGGGGAGGGGCAGCGGGAGTTCCCGCAGATACGCAGTATTTT	CASSGGGAAGVPADTQYF
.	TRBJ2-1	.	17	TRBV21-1	TGTGCCAGCAGCAAAGTATCTAGCGGGAGTACCTACAATGAGCAGTTCTTC	CASSKVSSGSTYNEQFF
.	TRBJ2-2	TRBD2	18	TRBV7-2	TGTGCCAGCAGCTTAGTCCGGCGGGGGACTAGCGGGACCGGGGAGCTGTTTTTT	CASSLVRRGTSGTGELFF
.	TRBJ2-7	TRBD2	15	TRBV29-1	TGCAGCGTTGGGAATGGGGGGACTAGTAACTACGAGCAGTACTTC	CSVGNGGTSNYEQYF
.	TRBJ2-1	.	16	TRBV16	TGTGCCAGCAGACCAGCGTCCGGCGGCTTCTACAATGAGCAGTTCTTC	CASRPASGGFYNEQFF
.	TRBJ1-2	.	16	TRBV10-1	TGCGCCAGCAGTGAGTCGAAGACAGGTCCCAACTATGGCTACACCTTC	CASSESKTGPNYGYTF
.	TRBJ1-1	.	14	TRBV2	TGTGCCAGCAGTGAAAACAAGGGGTCGTCGGCAGCTTTCTTT	CASSENKGSSAAFF
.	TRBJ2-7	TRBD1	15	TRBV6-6	TGTGCCAGCAGTTACCACTCGGACAGGGGTTACGAGCAGTACTTC	CASSYHSDRGYEQYF
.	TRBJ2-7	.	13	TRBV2	TGTGCCAGCAAAGCCGACAGAACCTACGAGCAGTACTTC	CASKADRTYEQYF
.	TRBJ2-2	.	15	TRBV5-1	TGCGCCAGCAGCTTGACTGCTGGGGGGACCGGGGAGCTGTTTTTT	CASSLTAGGTGELFF